The rows below give T cell receptor beta chains drawn from one sample of a study of CD8 T cells in Susac syndrome. TCRdb ran MiXCR on the immunoSEQ multiplex PCR reads and lists one entry per CDR3 protein. The sample holds approximately 100,000 distinct CDR3 sequences, 94% seen once. The specimen sequenced was CD8+ T cells from PBMCs. These receptors all stem from a human donor with Susac syndrome. Both conserved end residues are part of each CDR3. A D gene is named only where the DNA matches it firmly. Expanded clones are given a class, and other clones once, few, many or no size at all.

TRBD2,TRBJ2-7,few,TRBV27,TGTGCCAGCAGTTTAACAGCGGGGGGGATCAACGAGCAGTACTTC,CASSLTAGGINEQYF
TRBD1,TRBJ1-6,-,TRBV25-1,TGTGCCAGCAGTACCGGGACAGTTTCGGGCTCACCCCTCCACTTT,CASSTGTVSGSPLHF
-,TRBJ1-1,-,TRBV12-3/TRBV12-4,TGTGCCAGCAGTTTTTTGGATGAAGCTTTCTTT,CASSFLDEAFF
TRBD1,TRBJ2-5,once,TRBV7-3,TGTGCCAGCAGCTTGGGACAGGGCGAAGAGACCCAGTACTTC,CASSLGQGEETQYF
-,TRBJ2-1,-,TRBV12-3/TRBV12-4,TGTGCCAGCAAATGGGTGAGCAATGAGCAGTTCTTC,CASKWVSNEQFF
-,TRBJ1-3,-,TRBV29-1,TGCAGCGTGGAGGGCCGGCGGAACACCATATATTTT,CSVEGRRNTIYF
TRBD1,TRBJ2-7,-,TRBV27,TGTGCCAGCAGTTTCTCCGGGACAGGGTACTACGAGCAGTACTTC,CASSFSGTGYYEQYF
TRBD2,TRBJ2-1,-,TRBV20-1,TGCAGTGCTAGATCAGGGGCTAGCGGGGGCAATGAGCAGTTCTTC,CSARSGASGGNEQFF
-,TRBJ1-2,-,TRBV9,TGTGCCAGCAACTTGGGGGGGGGCGCAAAGAACGGCTACACCTTC,CASNLGGGAKNGYTF
-,TRBJ2-7,-,TRBV7-6,TGTGCCAGCAGCTCGGGGTCTAGTAAGTACGAGCAGTACTTC,CASSSGSSKYEQYF
-,TRBJ1-6,-,TRBV5-1,TGCGCCAGCAGCTTGGCGGGCCCAAGCTCCTATAATTCACCCCTCCACTTT,CASSLAGPSSYNSPLHF
TRBD1,TRBJ1-6,-,TRBV11-2,TGTGCCAGCAGCTTACGAAGCCAGGGGGCGGTTAATTCACCCCTCCACTTT,CASSLRSQGAVNSPLHF
-,TRBJ1-1,-,TRBV7-9,TGTGCCAGCAGCACCGATATCAGGAGCACCAACACTGAAGCTTTCTTT,CASSTDIRSTNTEAFF
TRBD1,TRBJ1-5,-,TRBV19,TGTGCCAGTAGTAGGCCGGGACAGGGGGTAGGTCAGCCCCAGCATTTT,CASSRPGQGVGQPQHF
-,TRBJ1-2,-,TRBV9,TGTGCCAGCATGGGGAACTATGGCTACACCTTC,CASMGNYGYTF
-,TRBJ1-6,-,TRBV13,TGTGCCAGCAGCCCACGGGGCCTTGATTCACCCCTCCACTTT,CASSPRGLDSPLHF
-,TRBJ1-2,-,TRBV9,TGTGCCAGCAGCGTAGAAAAGACACGTAACTATGGCTACACCTTC,CASSVEKTRNYGYTF